This T cell receptor beta chain was captured by sequencing in a study of blood T cell repertoires in COVID-19. Study overall: COVID-19 samples from acute and convalescent phases originated in the United States, Italy and Spain. The cDNA or gDNA used as material had been derived from T cells, B-cell-depleted T cells, or PBMCs.

Clones were read by immunoSEQ multiplex PCR, and TCRdb kept only the in-frame ones, dropping some. The sample contains about 130,000 clones, 79% of which appear only once. CDR3 length: 13 amino acids. The V segment lost 4 bases and the J segment 5 bases; nucleotides outside the gene matches: 3. Germline loops: CDR1 SGHNT, CDR2 YENEEA. V is TRBV11-3 and J is TRBJ2-7; 9 bases are shared with TRBD1. The clonotype originates from a middle-aged man with active or convalescent COVID-19. Sequenced input: peripheral blood. The CDR3 coding sequence is TGTGCCAGCAGCTGGGACAGGGAGCACGAGCAGTACTTC. This translates into CASSWDREHEQYF.